Following are 24 T cell receptor beta chains from one sample sequenced in a study of cytomegalovirus exposure and HLA in healthy donors. Both 60 Vbeta primers and 13 Jbeta primers went into the PCR. Only in-frame clones appear in the TCRdb table, and some are missing; sequencing was by immunoSEQ multiplex PCR. The sample lists more than 95,000 clones; over 75% were seen once. The sequencing sample was made of PBMCs. These receptors came from a woman aged 35 to 49 in good health and CMV-seropositive.

The genes are TRBV6-1 and TRBJ2-2; 8 positions agree with TRBD2. This CDR3 has 14 amino acids. Germline loops: CDR1 MNHNS, CDR2 SASEGT. The trim removed 7 bases at V and 2 bases at J, leaving 3 bases unmatched. CDR3 nucleotides: TGTGCCAGCAACGGGAGGGGCAACACCGGGGAGCTGTTTTTT. Amino acid sequence: CASNGRGNTGELFF.

In nucleotides, the CDR3 is TGTGCCAGCAGCTCCAGGGCCCTCCCTTACGAGCAGTACTTC. It is translated as CASSSRALPYEQYF. This rearrangement joins TRBV7-8 to TRBJ2-7, with D possibly being TRBD1 (5 bases). CDR3 length: 14 amino acids. V lost 4 bases and J lost 4, with 14 bases in between. CDR1 is SGHVS and CDR2 is FQNEAQ in the germline V gene. Variable domain in full (rest from reference TRBV7-8 and TRBJ2-7): GAGVSQSPRYKVAKRGQDVALRCDPISGHVSLFWYQQALGQGPEFLTYFQNEAQLDKSGLPSDRFFAERPEGSVSTLKIQRTQQEDSAVYLCASSSRALPYEQYFGPGTRLTVT.

The gene calls are TRBV13 and TRBJ2-7, with D possibly TRBD1 on 6 matching bases. This CDR3 is 15 amino acids long. Per germline, CDR1 PRHDT and CDR2 FYEKMQ (reference sequence). V lost 5 bases, J lost 0 bases, and 14 bases lay in between. The CDR3 DNA reads as TGTGCCAGCAGCCCCCGACAGGACAGCTCCTACGAGCAGTACTTC. It translates to CASSPRQDSSYEQYF.

V usage is TRBV5-1 and J usage is TRBJ2-3, with TRBD1 as a possible D gene (6 bases). V was clipped by 4 bases and J by 1 base, with 10 bases between them. Germline V gene sequence: CDR1 SGHRS, CDR2 YFSETQ. The CDR3 sequence is 14 residues long. As DNA, the CDR3 is TGCGCCAGCAGCGGGGGCTCGGGCACAGATACGCAGTATTTT. It specifies CASSGGSGTDTQYF. Supplemented by reference TRBV5-1 and TRBJ2-3, the full variable domain reads KAGVTQTPRYLIKTRGQQVTLSCSPISGHRSVSWYQQTPGQGLQFLFEYFSETQRNKGNFPGRFSGRQFSNSRSEMNVSTLELGDSALYLCASSGGSGTDTQYFGPGTRLTVL.

V usage is TRBV7-6 and J usage is TRBJ2-7, with TRBD1 as a possible D gene (6 bases). CDR3 length equals 13 residues. The germline V gene encodes CDR1 SGHVS and CDR2 FNYEAQ. Trimming took 5 bases from V and 5 from J, leaving 13 bases between them. CDR3 loop: CASSLSRGDEQYF. In DNA form, the CDR3 reads TGTGCCAGCAGCCTTAGCAGGGGTGACGAGCAGTACTTC.

V and J are TRBV7-3 and TRBJ1-5; a possible D gene is TRBD1 (5 bases). Germline CDR1 SGHTA, CDR2 FQGTGA. Trimming stripped 2 bases from V and 1 base from J, with 9 bases between. The CDR3 covers 15 residues. CDR3 amino acids: CASSLRGLSNQPQHF. The DNA of the CDR3 is TGTGCCAGCAGCTTACGGGGACTAAGCAATCAGCCCCAGCATTTT.

The chain couples TRBV7-9 to TRBJ2-7, with D possibly being TRBD1 (5 bases). V was pared by 5 bases and J by 2 bases, with 7 bases between. Germline V gene data show CDR1 as SEHNR and CDR2 as FQNEAQ (reference sequence). This CDR3 is 12 amino acids long. The CDR3 DNA follows: TGTGCCAGCAGCAGGACACCCTACGAGCAGTACTTC. Translating it yields CASSRTPYEQYF.

The chain carries TRBV7-3 and TRBJ2-1, with TRBD2 identical over 7 bases. The CDR3 length is 15 residues. CDR1 is SGHTA and CDR2 is FQGTGA in the germline V gene. Losses at the gene ends were 0 bases for V and 6 bases for J; bases not matched to a gene: 5. CDR3 nucleotide sequence: TGTGCCAGCAGCTTAACGTCCACTAGCGCCAATGAGCAGTTCTTC. The encoded protein is CASSLTSTSANEQFF.

V gene TRBV29-1 combines with J gene TRBJ2-5; 13 bases line up with TRBD2. Germline assignment: CDR1 SQVTM and CDR2 ANQGSEA. The trim removed 3 bases at V and 8 bases at J, leaving 15 bases unmatched. CDR3 length: 17 residues. This chain's CDR3 is CSVDGTGLLAGGSTQYF. The CDR3 bases are TGCAGCGTTGATGGGACAGGGTTACTAGCGGGAGGGTCAACCCAGTACTTC.

The table lists this clone with a few counts. This chain joins TRBV5-4 and TRBJ2-2, with D perhaps matching TRBD2 (5 bases). CDR1 is SGHNT and CDR2 is YYREEE in the germline V gene (reference sequence). Trimming removed 2 bases at V and 0 bases at J, with 11 bases between. The CDR3 loop spans 16 amino acids. The CDR3 DNA is TGTGCCAGCAGCTTTGGCCGAGCGGCGAACACCGGGGAGCTGTTTTTT. It is translated as CASSFGRAANTGELFF.

This chain's CDR3 is CASSEGRAGQPQHF. The CDR3 DNA reads as TGTGCCAGCAGTGAGGGCCGGGCGGGGCAGCCCCAGCATTTT. V is TRBV6-1 and J is TRBJ1-5; D gene ambiguous. This CDR3 is built from 14 residues. V gave up 3 bases and J gave up 7 bases, with 13 bases separating them. From germline, CDR1 is MNHNS and CDR2 SASEGT.

The chain has TRBV9 and TRBJ2-3; 14 bases are a match to TRBD2. CDR1 and CDR2 from the germline V gene are SGDLS and YYNGEE. Trimming took 4 bases from V and 7 from J; bases not matched to a gene: 8. The CDR3 has 16 amino acids. CDR3 sequence reads: CASSPGTSGSRNTQYF. The DNA for the CDR3 is TGTGCCAGCAGCCCCGGGACTAGCGGGAGTCGTAATACGCAGTATTTT.

This chain links TRBV10-3 with TRBJ1-1; D not resolved. The CDR3 totals 13 residues. Trimming cost V 4 bases and J 2 bases, with 8 bases left between them. CDR1 is ENHRY, CDR2 SYGVKD, per germline. CDR3 DNA: TGTGCCATCAGTGCCACAGCCAACACTGAAGCTTTCTTT. Residues: CAISATANTEAFF.

CDR3 residues: CASSETSGPPYEQYF. CDR3 DNA: TGTGCCAGCAGTGAGACTAGCGGGCCCCCCTACGAGCAGTACTTC. The chain is built from TRBV6-1 and TRBJ2-7, with 10 bases aligning to TRBD2. From germline, CDR1 is MNHNS and CDR2 SASEGT. The V gene end was trimmed by 3 bases and the J gene end by 2 bases; junction bases not matched to a gene: 4. This CDR3 spans 15 amino acids.

CDR3 sequence: CASSLSVAGAETDTQYF. The CDR3 DNA is TGCGCCAGCAGCTTGTCGGTAGCGGGAGCGGAGACAGATACGCAGTATTTT. The genes are TRBV5-1 and TRBJ2-3, with 9 positions matching TRBD2. Germline V gene lookup returns CDR1 SGHRS and CDR2 YFSETQ. This CDR3 is built from 17 residues. Trimming cost V 1 base and J 3 bases; bases outside gene matches: 9.

The chain links TRBV5-1 to TRBJ1-2; 7 bases agree with TRBD1. The trim removed 2 bases at V and 6 bases at J, leaving 4 bases unmatched. This CDR3 comprises 13 residues. In germline, CDR1 is SGHRS, CDR2 YFSETQ. CDR3 DNA sequence: TGCGCCAGCAGCTTACAGGGGCCCCATGGCTACACCTTC. This translates into CASSLQGPHGYTF.

V usage is TRBV5-6 and J usage is TRBJ2-2; a possible D gene is TRBD2 (6 bases). V dropped 5 bases and J dropped 1 base, with 12 bases sitting between them. The CDR3 length is 15 residues. CDR1 and CDR2 (germline): SGHDT, YYEEEE. In DNA form, the CDR3 reads TGTGCCAGCAGTTTGTGGGGACTGAACACCGGGGAGCTGTTTTTT. Residues: CASSLWGLNTGELFF.

This chain uses TRBV5-1 with TRBJ2-5, with D tentatively TRBD1 (7 bases). CDR3 size: 13 residues. CDR1 is SGHRS, CDR2 YFSETQ, per germline. The V gene lost 3 bases and the J gene lost 5 bases, with 11 bases spanning the gap. CDR3 loop: CASSSTGTETQYF. The CDR3 region has the DNA TGCGCCAGCAGCTCGACAGGGACTGAGACCCAGTACTTC.

CDR3 in amino acids: CASSSDRGETYEQYF. The CDR3 bases are TGTGCCAGCAGTTCGGACAGGGGAGAAACCTACGAGCAGTACTTC. This rearrangement joins TRBV2 to TRBJ2-7, with 9 bases that match TRBD1. Germline lookup yields CDR1 SNHLY and CDR2 FYNNEI. This CDR3 is built from 15 residues. After removal of 5 bases from V and 2 bases from J, the junction contained 7 bases not matched to a gene.

This clone was seen only a few times. The J gene is TRBJ2-7, the V gene TRBV7-9; 8 bases agree with TRBD1. This CDR3 is built from 16 residues. V lost 3 bases, J lost 1 base, and 8 bases stayed unmatched. Per the germline V gene, CDR1 is SEHNR and CDR2 is FQNEAQ (reference sequence). CDR3 amino acids: CASSFRTGLISYEQYF. CDR3 nucleotides: TGTGCCAGCAGCTTTCGGACAGGGCTAATTTCCTACGAGCAGTACTTC.

This chain joins TRBV4-2 and TRBJ2-7; a possible D gene is TRBD1 (5 bases). V was pared by 2 bases and J by 2 bases, with 10 bases between. CDR1 and CDR2 from the germline V gene are LGHNA and YNFKEQ. The length of the CDR3 is 14 residues. CDR3 sequence: CASSQRGRTYEQYF. The DNA for the CDR3 is TGTGCCAGCAGCCAAAGGGGTCGGACCTACGAGCAGTACTTC.

The chain is built from TRBV7-9 and TRBJ1-1; no clear D gene. V dropped 7 bases and J dropped 5 bases, with 8 bases sitting between them. CDR1 is SEHNR, CDR2 FQNEAQ, per germline (reference sequence). The CDR3 spans 11 residues. As DNA, the CDR3 is TGTGCCAGCACCCGTGCGACTGAAGCTTTCTTT. Translated, it gives CASTRATEAFF.

The CDR3 nucleotides read TGTGCCAGCAGCGTAGGTGTGGCCCAAGAGACCCAGTACTTC. Translated: CASSVGVAQETQYF. The rearrangement joins TRBV9 to TRBJ2-5; D is ambiguous. This CDR3 spans 14 amino acids. The V gene's germline CDR1 is SGDLS and CDR2 YYNGEE. V was cut by 0 bases and J by 1 base, with 7 bases left in between. Together with reference TRBV9 and TRBJ2-5, the CDR3 gives the full variable domain: DSGVTQTPKHLITATGQRVTLRCSPRSGDLSVYWYQQSLDQGLQFLIQYYNGEERAKGNILERFSAQQFPDLHSELNLSSLELGDSALYFCASSVGVAQETQYFGPGTRLLVL.

The chain recombines TRBV7-2 with TRBJ2-7; 7 bases align to TRBD2. V shed 3 bases, J shed 0 bases, and the junction held 5 bases outside the gene matches. In germline, CDR1 is SGHTA, CDR2 FQGNSA. The CDR3 is 15 residues long. CDR3 DNA sequence: TGTGCCAGCAGCTTTGTTGCGGGGGTCTCCTACGAGCAGTACTTC. Protein product: CASSFVAGVSYEQYF.